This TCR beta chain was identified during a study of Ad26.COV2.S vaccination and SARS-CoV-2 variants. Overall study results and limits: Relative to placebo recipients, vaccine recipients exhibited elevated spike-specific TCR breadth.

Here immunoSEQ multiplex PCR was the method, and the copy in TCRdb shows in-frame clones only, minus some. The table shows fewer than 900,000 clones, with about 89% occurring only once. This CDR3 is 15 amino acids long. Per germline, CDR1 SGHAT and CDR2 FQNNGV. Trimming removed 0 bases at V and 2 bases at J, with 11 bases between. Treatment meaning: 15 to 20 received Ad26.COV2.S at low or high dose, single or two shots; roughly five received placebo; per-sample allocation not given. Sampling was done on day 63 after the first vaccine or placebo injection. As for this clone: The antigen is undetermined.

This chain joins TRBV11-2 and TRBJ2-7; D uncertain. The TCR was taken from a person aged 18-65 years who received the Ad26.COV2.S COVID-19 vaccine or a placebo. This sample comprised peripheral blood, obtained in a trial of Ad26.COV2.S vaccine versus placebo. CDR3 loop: CASSLEAGLTYEQYF. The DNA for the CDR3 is TGTGCCAGCAGCTTAGAGGCTGGCCTTACCTACGAGCAGTACTTC. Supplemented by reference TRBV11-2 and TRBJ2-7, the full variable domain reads EAGVAQSPRYKIIEKRQSVAFWCNPISGHATLYWYQQILGQGPKLLIQFQNNGVVDDSQLPKDRFSAERLKGVDSTLKIQPAKLEDSAVYLCASSLEAGLTYEQYFGPGTRLTVT.